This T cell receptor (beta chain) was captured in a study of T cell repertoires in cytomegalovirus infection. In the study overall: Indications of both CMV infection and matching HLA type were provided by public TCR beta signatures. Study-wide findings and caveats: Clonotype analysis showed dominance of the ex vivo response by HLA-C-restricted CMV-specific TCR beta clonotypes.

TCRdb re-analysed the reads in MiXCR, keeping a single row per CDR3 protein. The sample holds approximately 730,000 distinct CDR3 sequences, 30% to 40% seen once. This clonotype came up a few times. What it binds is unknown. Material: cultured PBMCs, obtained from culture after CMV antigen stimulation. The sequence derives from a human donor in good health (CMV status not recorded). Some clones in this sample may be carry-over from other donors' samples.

CDR3 DNA sequence: TGTGCCAGCAGCTTAGGATTAGCGGGAGGCCAAGGCGAGCAGTACTTC. It translates to CASSLGLAGGQGEQYF. V is TRBV7-6 and J is TRBJ2-7; 10 nucleotides line up with TRBD2. Germline CDR1 is SGHVS and CDR2 is FNYEAQ. This CDR3 region has 16 residues. Trimming cost V 1 base and J 6 bases; bases outside gene matches: 9.